The sequence of this T cell receptor beta chain was determined in a study of early T cells in non-severe SARS-CoV-2 infection. In the study overall: The sequenced material was bulk RNA from unsorted whole blood, and its chains were unpaired. Study results and caveats: VDJdb matching skewed toward anti-spike CD8 responses, missing private and CD4 specificities.

In the library, individual cDNA molecules carried attached unique molecular identifiers. TCRdb re-analysed the 5' RACE reads in MiXCR, keeping a single row per CDR3 protein. This table holds some 120,000 distinct CDR3 sequences, more than 13% found once. The sample holds a few counts of this clonotype. No antigen is known for it. CDR1 SGHVS and CDR2 FQNEAQ come from the germline V gene. CDR3 size: 14 residues. Trimming removed 3 bases from V and 1 base from J, with 9 bases in between. The TCR sequence derives from an adult who was a healthcare worker with PCR-confirmed SARS-CoV-2 infection or an uninfected control (not recorded which). This rearrangement joins TRBV7-8 to TRBJ1-1, with D uncertain. Source material: whole blood. In DNA, the CDR3 is TGTGCCAGCAGCTTCAGCGGTACGAACACTGAAGCTTTCTTT. Its protein product is CASSFSGTNTEAFF.